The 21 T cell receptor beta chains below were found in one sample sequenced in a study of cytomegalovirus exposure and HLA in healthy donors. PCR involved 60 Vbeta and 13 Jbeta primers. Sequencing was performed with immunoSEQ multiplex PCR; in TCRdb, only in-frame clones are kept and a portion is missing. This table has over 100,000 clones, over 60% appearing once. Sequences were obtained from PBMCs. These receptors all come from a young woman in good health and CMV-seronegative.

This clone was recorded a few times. The CDR3 region has the DNA TGTGCCAGCAGCACGACGAGCGGACTTCCCTACGAGCAGTACTTC. It translates to CASSTTSGLPYEQYF. The chain recombines TRBV7-8 with TRBJ2-7; D perhaps matches TRBD2 (5 bases). The CDR3 totals 15 residues. The ends were cut back, 5 bases at V and 2 bases at J, with 16 bases in the middle. Germline CDR1 and CDR2: SGHVS and FQNEAQ.

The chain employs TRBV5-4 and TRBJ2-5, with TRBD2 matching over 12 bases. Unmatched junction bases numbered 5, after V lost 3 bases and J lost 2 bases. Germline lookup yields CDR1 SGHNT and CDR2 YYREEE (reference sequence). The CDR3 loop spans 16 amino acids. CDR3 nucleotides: TGTGCCAGCAGCTCTAGCGGGAGGGGGGGTCAAGAGACCCAGTACTTC. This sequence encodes CASSSSGRGGQETQYF.

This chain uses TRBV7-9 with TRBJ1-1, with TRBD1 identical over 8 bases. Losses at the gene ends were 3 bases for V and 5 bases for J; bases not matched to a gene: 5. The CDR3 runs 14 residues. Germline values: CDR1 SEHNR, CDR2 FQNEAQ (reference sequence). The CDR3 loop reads CASSFDRGVTEAFF. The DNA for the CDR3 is TGTGCCAGCAGCTTTGACAGGGGTGTTACTGAAGCTTTCTTT.

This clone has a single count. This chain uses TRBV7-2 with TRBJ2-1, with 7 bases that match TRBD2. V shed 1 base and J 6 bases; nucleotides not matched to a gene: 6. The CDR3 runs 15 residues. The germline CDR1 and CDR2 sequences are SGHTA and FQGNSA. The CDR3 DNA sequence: TGTGCCAGCAGCTTAGTTCCGGGAGGCGGCAATGAGCAGTTCTTC. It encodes CASSLVPGGGNEQFF.

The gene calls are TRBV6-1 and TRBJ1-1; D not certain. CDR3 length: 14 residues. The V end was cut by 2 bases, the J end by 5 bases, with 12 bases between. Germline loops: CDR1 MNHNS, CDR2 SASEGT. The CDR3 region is CASSETGGRTEAFF. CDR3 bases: TGTGCCAGCAGTGAAACGGGAGGTAGGACTGAAGCTTTCTTT.

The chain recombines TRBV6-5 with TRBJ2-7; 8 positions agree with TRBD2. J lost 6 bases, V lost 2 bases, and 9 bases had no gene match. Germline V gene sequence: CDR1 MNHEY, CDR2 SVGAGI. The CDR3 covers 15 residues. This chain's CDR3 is CASSYREAGAGEQYF. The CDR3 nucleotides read TGTGCCAGCAGTTACAGGGAAGCGGGAGCAGGCGAGCAGTACTTC.

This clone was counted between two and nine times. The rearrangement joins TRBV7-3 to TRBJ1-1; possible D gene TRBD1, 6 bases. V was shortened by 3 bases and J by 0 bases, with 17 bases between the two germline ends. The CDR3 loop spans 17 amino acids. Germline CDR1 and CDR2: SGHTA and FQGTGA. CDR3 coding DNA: TGTGCCAGCAGCTTCAAAACCGGGACATTGATGAACACTGAAGCTTTCTTT. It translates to CASSFKTGTLMNTEAFF.

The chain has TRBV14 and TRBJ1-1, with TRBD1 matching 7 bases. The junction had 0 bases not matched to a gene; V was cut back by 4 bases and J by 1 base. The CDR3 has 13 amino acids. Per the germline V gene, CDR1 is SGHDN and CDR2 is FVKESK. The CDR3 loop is CASSRDRNTEAFF. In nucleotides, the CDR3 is TGTGCCAGCAGCCGGGACAGGAACACTGAAGCTTTCTTT. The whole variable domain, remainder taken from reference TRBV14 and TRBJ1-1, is EAGVTQFPSHSVIEKGQTVTLRCDPISGHDNLYWYRRVMGKEIKFLLHFVKESKQDESGMPNNRFLAERTGGTYSTLKVQPAELEDSGVYFCASSRDRNTEAFFGQGTRLTVV.

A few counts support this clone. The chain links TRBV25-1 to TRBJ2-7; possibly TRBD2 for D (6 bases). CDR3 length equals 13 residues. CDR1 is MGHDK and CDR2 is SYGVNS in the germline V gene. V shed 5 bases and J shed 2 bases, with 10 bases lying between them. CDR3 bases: TGTGCCAGCAGTTTCGGGACTGCCTACGAGCAGTACTTC. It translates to CASSFGTAYEQYF.

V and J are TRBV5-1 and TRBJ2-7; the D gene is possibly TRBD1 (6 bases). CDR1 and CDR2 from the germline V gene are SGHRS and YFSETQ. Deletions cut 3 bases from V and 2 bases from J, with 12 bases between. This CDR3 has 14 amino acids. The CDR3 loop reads CASSSGTPAYEQYF. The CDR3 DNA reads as TGCGCCAGCAGCTCCGGGACACCCGCCTACGAGCAGTACTTC.

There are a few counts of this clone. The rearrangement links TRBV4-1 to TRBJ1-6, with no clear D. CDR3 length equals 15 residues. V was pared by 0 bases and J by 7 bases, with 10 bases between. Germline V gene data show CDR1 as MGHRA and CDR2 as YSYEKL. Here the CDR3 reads CASSQDLASNSPLHF. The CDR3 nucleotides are TGCGCCAGCAGCCAAGATCTGGCTTCCAATTCACCCCTCCACTTT.

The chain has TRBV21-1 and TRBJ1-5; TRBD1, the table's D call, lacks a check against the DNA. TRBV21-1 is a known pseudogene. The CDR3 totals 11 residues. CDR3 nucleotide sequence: TGTGCCATCCGACAGGGGGAGCCCCAGCATTTT. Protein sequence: CAIRQGEPQHF.

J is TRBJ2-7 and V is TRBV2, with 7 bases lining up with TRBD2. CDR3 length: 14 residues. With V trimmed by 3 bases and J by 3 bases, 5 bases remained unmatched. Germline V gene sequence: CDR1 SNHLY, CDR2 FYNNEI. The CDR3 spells CASSDGGSFYEQYF. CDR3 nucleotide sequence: TGTGCCAGCAGTGATGGCGGGAGCTTCTACGAGCAGTACTTC.

The CDR3 sequence: CASSAGGRGYEQYF. The DNA of the CDR3 is TGTGCCAGCAGCGCTGGCGGACGGGGGTACGAGCAGTACTTC. The chain is built from TRBV9 and TRBJ2-7; possible D gene TRBD2, 6 bases. The CDR3 loop spans 14 amino acids. The germline V and J ends were trimmed by 3 bases and 4 bases, with 14 bases remaining between them. Germline values: CDR1 SGDLS, CDR2 YYNGEE.

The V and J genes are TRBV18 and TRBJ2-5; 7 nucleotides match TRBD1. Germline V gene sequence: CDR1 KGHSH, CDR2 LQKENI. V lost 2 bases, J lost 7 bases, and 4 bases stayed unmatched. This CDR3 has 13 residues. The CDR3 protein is CASSPGQGVTQYF. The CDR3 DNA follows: TGTGCCAGCTCACCAGGGCAGGGGGTGACCCAGTACTTC.

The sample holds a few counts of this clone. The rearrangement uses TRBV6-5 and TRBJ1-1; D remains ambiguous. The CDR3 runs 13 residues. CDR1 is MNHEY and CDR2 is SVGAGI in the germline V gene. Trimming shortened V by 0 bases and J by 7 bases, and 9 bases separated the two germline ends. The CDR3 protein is CASSYSTRVEAFF. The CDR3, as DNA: TGTGCCAGCAGTTACTCGACCCGGGTTGAAGCTTTCTTT.

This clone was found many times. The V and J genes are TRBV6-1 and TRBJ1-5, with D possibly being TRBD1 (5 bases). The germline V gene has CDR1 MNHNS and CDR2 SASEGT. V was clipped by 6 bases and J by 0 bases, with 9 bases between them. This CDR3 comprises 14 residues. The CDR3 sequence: CASSGGFSNQPQHF. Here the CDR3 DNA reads TGTGCCAGCAGCGGGGGGTTTAGCAATCAGCCCCAGCATTTT.

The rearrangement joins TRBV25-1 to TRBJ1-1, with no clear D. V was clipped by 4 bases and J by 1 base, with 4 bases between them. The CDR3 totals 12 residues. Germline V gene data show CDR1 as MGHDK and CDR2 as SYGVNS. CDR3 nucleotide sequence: TGTGCCAGCAGTGCGGGGAACACTGAAGCTTTCTTT. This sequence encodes CASSAGNTEAFF.

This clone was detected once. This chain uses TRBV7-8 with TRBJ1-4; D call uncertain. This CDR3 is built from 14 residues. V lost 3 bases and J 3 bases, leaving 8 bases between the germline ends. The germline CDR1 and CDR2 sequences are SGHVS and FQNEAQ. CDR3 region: CASSLTGSNEKLFF. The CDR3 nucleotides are TGTGCCAGCAGCTTGACGGGATCTAATGAAAAACTGTTTTTT.

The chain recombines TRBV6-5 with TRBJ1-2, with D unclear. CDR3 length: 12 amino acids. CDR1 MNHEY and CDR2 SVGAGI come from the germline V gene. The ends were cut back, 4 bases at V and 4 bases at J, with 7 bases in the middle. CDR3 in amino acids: CASSSIGYGYTF. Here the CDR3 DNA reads TGTGCCAGCAGTTCGATCGGCTATGGCTACACCTTC.

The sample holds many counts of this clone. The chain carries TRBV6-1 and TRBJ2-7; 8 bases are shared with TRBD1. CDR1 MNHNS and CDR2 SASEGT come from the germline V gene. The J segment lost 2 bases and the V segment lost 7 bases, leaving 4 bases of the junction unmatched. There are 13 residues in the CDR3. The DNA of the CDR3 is TGTGCCAGCACGGACAGGGCCCCCTACGAGCAGTACTTC. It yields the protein CASTDRAPYEQYF.